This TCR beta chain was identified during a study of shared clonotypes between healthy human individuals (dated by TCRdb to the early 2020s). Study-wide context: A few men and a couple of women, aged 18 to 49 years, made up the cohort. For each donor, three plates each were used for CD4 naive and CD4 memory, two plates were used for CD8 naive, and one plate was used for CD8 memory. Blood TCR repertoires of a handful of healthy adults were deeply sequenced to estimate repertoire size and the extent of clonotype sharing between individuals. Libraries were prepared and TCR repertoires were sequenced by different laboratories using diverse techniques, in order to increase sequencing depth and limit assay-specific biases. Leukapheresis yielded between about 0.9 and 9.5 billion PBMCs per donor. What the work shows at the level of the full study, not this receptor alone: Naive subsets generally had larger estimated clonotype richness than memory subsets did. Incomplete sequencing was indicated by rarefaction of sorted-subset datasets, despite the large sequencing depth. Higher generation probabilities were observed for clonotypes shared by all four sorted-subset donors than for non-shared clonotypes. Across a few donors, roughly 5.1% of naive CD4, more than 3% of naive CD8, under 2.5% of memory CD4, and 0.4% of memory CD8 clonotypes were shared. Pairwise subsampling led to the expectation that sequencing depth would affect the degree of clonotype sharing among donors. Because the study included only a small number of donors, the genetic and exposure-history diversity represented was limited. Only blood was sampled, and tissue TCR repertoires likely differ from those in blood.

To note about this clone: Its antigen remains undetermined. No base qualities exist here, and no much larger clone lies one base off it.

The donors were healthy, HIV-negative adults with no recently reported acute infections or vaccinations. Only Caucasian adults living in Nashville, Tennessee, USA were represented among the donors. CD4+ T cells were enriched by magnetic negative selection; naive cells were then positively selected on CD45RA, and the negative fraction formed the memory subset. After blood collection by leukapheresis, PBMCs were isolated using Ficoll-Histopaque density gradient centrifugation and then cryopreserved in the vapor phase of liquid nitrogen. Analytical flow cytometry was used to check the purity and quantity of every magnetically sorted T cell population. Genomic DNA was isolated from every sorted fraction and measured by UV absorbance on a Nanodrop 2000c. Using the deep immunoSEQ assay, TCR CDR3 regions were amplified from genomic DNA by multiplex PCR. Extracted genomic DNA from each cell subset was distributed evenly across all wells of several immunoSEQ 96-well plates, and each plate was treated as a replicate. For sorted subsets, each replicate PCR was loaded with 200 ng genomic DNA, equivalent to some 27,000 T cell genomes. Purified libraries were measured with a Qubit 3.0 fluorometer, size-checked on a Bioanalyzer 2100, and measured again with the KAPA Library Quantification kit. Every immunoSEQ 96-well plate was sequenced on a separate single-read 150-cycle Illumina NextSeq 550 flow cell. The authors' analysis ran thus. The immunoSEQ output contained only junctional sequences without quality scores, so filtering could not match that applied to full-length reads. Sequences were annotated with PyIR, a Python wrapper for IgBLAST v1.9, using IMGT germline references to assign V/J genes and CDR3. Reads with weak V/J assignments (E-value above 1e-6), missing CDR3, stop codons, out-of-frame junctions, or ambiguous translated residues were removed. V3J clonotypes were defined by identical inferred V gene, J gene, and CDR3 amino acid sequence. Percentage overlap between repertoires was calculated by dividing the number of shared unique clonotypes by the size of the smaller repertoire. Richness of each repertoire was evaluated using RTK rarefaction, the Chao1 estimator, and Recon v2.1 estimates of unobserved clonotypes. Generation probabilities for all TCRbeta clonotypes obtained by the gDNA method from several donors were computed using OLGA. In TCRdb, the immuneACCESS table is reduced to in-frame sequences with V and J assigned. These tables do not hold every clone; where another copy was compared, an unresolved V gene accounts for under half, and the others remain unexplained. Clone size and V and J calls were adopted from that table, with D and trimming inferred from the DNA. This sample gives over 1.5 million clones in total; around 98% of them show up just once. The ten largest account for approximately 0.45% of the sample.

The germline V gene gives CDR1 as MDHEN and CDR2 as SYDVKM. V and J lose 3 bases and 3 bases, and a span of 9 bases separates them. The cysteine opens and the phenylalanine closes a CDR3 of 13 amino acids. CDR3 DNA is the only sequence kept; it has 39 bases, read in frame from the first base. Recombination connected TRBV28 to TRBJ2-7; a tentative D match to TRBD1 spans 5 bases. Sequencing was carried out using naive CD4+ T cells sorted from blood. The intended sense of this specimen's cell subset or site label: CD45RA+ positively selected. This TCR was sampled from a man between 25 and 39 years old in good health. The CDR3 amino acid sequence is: CASSLVQGYEQYF. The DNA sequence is TGTGCCAGCAGTTTGGTTCAGGGCTACGAGCAGTACTTC.